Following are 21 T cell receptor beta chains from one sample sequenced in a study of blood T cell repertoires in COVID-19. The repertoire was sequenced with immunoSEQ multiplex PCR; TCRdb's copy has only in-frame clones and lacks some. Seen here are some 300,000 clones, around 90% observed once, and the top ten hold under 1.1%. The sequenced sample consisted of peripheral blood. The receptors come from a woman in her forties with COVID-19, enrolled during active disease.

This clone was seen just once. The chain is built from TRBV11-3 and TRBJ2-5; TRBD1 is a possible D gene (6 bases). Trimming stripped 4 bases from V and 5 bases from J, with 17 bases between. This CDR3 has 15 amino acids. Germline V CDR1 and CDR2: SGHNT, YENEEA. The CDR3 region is CASSSRAGVVETQYF. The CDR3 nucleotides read TGTGCCAGCAGCTCTCGGGCAGGGGTTGTGGAGACCCAGTACTTC.

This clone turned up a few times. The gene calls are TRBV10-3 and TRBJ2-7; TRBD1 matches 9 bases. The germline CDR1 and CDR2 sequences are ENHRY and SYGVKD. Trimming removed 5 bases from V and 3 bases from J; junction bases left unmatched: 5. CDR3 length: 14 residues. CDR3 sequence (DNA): TGTGCCATCAGTACGGGGACAGGGATCTACGAGCAGTACTTC. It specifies CAISTGTGIYEQYF.

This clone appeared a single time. The CDR3 region is CATSTSGAVREQFF. CDR3 DNA sequence: TGTGCCACCTCGACTAGCGGGGCCGTTCGGGAGCAGTTCTTC. V gene TRBV24-1 combines with J gene TRBJ2-1; TRBD2 matches at 11 bases. Germline values: CDR1 KGHDR, CDR2 SFDVKD. This CDR3 has 14 amino acids. Trimming removed 9 bases from V and 10 bases from J; junction bases left unmatched: 10.

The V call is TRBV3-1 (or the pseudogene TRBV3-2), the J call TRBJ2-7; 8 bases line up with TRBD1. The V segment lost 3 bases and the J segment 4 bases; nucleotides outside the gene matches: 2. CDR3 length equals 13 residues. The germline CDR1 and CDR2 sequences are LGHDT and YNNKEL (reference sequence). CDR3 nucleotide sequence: TGTGCCAGCAGCCATAGGGACAGGTACGAGCAGTACTTC. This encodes CASSHRDRYEQYF.

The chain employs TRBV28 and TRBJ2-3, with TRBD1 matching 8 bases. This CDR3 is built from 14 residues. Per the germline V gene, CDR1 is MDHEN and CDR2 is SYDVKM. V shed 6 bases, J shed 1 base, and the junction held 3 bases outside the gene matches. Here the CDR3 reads CASRLTGGTDTQYF. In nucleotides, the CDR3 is TGTGCCAGCAGACTGACAGGGGGCACAGATACGCAGTATTTT.

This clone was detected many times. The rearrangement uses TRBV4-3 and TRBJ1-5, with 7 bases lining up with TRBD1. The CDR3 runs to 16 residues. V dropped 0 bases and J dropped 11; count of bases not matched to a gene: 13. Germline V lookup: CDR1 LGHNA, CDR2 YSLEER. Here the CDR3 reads CASSQEEQGQLSTQHF. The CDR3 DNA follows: TGCGCCAGCAGCCAAGAAGAGCAGGGACAGCTATCAACCCAGCATTTT.

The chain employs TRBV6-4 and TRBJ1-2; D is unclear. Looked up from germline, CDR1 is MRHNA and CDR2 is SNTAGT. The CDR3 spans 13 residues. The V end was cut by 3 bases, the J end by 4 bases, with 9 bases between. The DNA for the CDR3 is TGTGCCAGCAGTGATGGCAACGCCTATGGCTACACCTTC. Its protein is CASSDGNAYGYTF.

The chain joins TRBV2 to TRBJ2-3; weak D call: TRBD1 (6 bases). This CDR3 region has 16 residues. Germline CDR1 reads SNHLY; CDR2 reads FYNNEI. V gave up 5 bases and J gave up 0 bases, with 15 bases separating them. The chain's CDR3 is CASSPRGILSTDTQYF. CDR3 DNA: TGTGCCAGCAGTCCAAGGGGGATACTCAGCACAGATACGCAGTATTTT. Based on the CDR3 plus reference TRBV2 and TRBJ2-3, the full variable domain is EPEVTQTPSHQVTQMGQEVILRCVPISNHLYFYWYRQILGQKVEFLVSFYNNEISEKSEIFDDQFSVERPDGSNFTLKIRSTKLEDSAMYFCASSPRGILSTDTQYFGPGTRLTVL.

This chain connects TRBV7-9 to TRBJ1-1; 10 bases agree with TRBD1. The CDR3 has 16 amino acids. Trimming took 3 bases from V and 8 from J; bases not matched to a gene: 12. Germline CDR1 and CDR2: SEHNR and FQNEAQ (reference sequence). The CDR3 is CASSFPGQGDTWEAFF. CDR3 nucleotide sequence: TGTGCCAGCAGCTTCCCTGGACAGGGGGACACGTGGGAAGCTTTCTTT.

Here the CDR3 DNA reads TGCGCCAGCAGCTTGCTCAGCGGAAGCTCCTACAATGAGCAGTTCTTC. It codes for CASSLLSGSSYNEQFF. The chain links TRBV5-1 to TRBJ2-1; possible D gene TRBD2, 5 bases. Germline lookup yields CDR1 SGHRS and CDR2 YFSETQ. Trimming left V 1 base short and J 0 bases short, with 11 bases between. This CDR3 comprises 16 residues.

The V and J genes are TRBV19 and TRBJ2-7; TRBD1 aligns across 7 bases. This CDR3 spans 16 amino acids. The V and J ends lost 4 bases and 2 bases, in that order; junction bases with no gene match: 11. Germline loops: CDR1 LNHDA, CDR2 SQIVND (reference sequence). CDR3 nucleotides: TGTGCCAGTAGTAGGCCAGGGACAGCTAATACCTACGAGCAGTACTTC. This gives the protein CASSRPGTANTYEQYF.

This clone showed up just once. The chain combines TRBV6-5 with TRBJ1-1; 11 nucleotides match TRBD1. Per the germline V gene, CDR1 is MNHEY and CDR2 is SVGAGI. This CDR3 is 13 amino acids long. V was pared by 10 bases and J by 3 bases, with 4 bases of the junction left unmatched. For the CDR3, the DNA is TGTGCCACCAGGGACAGGGGGGACACTGAAGCTTTCTTT. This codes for CATRDRGDTEAFF.

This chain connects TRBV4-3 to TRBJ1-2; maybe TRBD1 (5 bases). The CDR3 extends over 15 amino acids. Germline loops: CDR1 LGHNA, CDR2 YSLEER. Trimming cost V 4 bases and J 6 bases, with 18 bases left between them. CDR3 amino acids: CASSLQGFNPHGYTF. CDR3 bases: TGCGCCAGCAGCCTCCAGGGATTTAACCCCCATGGCTACACCTTC.

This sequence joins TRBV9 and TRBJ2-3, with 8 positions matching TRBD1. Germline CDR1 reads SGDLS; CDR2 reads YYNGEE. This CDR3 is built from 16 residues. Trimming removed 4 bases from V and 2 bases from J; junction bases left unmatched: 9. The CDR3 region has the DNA TGTGCCAGCAGCTTTCGATCGACAGGGGACACAGATACGCAGTATTTT. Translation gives CASSFRSTGDTDTQYF.

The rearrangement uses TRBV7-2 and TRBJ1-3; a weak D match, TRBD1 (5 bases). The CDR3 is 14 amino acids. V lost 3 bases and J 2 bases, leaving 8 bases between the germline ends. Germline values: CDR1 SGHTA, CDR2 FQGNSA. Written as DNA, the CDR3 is TGTGCCAGCAGCTTGGCAGGGCCTGGAAACACCATATATTTT. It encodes CASSLAGPGNTIYF.

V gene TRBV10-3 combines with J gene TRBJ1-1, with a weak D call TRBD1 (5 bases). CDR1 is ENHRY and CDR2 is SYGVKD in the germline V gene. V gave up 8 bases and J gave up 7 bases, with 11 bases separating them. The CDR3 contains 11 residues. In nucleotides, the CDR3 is TGTGCCATCCTCAAAGACAGTGAAGCTTTCTTT. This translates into CAILKDSEAFF.

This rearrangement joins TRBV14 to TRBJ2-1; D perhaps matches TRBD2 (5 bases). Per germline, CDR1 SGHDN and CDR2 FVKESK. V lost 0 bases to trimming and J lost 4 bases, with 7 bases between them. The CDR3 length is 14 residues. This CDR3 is CASSQDPGYNEQFF. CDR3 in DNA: TGTGCCAGCAGCCAAGATCCGGGATACAATGAGCAGTTCTTC.

CDR3 nucleotide sequence: TGTGCCAGCAGCCCAGGGGAAGGAGGCTACACCTTC. Protein: CASSPGEGGYTF. The rearrangement joins TRBV5-6 to TRBJ1-2; maybe TRBD1 (6 bases). Trimming pared 4 bases from V and 8 bases from J, leaving 12 bases between. This CDR3 region has 12 residues. Germline V lookup: CDR1 SGHDT, CDR2 YYEEEE.

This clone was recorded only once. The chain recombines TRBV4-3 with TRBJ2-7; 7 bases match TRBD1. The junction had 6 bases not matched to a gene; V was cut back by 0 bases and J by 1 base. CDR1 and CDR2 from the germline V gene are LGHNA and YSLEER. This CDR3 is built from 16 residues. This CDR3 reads CASSQDGGRGSYEQYF. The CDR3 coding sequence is TGCGCCAGCAGCCAAGATGGAGGCAGGGGGTCCTACGAGCAGTACTTC.

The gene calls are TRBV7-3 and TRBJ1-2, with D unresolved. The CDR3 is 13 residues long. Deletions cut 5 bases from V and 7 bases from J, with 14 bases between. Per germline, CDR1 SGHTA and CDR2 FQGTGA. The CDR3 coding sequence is TGTGCCAGCAGCCCAGGTCTAGGGAGTGGCTACACCTTC. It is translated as CASSPGLGSGYTF. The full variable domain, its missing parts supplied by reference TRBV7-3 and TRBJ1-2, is GAGVSQTPSNKVTEKGKYVELRCDPISGHTALYWYRQSLGQGPEFLIYFQGTGAADDSGLPNDRFFAVRPEGSVSTLKIQRTERGDSAVYLCASSPGLGSGYTFGSGTRLTVV.

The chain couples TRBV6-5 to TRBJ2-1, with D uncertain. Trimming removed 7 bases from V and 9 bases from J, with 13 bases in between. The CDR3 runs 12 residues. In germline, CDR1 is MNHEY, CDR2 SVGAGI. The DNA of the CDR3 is TGTGCCAGCAATTTCATAATCGGTGAGCAGTTCTTC. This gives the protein CASNFIIGEQFF.